This T cell receptor (beta chain) emerged from a study of T-cell reconstitution after alpha-beta-depleted transplantation in children. Concerning this clonotype: Antigen specificity is unknown.

The length of the CDR3 is 15 residues. The J segment lost 5 bases and the V segment lost 4 bases, leaving 5 bases of the junction unmatched. Germline V gives CDR1 LGHNA, CDR2 YSLEER. The authors prepared the TCRbeta library with unique molecular identifiers. TCRdb reanalysed the PCR reads using MiXCR and keeps one entry per CDR3 protein. Of more than 200,000 distinct CDR3 sequences listed, around 25% were seen once; the top ten hold 4% to 6%. Study observations and caveats: For some patients, TCRbeta diversity was high at day 60 because of recipient T cells and thymic progenitors that survived. When one year had passed after transplant, most T-cell counts and diversity came from newly produced T cells. Alpha-beta T cells present about two months after transplant were reported to originate from several hundred expanded graft clones.

Sequencing used PBMCs, mostly from graft donor cells, obtained 360 days after TCRalphabeta/CD19-depleted stem cell transplant. The rearrangement joins TRBV4-3 to TRBJ2-1; 10 bases line up with TRBD2. This TCR came from a female patient aged 2-10 years who had a stem cell transplant for congenital amegakaryocytic thrombocytopenia, so the T cells may come from the graft donor. CDR3 amino acids: CASSRAGTSDNEQFF. The CDR3 coding sequence is TGCGCCAGCAGCCGGGCCGGGACTAGCGACAATGAGCAGTTCTTC.